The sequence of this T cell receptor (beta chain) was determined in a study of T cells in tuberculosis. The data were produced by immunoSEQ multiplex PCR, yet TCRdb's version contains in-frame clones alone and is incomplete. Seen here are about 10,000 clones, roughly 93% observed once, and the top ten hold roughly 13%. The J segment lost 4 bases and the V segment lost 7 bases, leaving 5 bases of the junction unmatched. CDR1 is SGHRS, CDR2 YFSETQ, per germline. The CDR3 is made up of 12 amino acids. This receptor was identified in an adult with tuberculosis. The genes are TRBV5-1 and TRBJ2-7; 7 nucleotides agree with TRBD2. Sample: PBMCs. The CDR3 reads CASSPGGYEQYF. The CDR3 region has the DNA TGCGCCAGCTCCCCGGGGGGATACGAGCAGTACTTC. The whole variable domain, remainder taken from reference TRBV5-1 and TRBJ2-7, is KAGVTQTPRYLIKTRGQQVTLSCSPISGHRSVSWYQQTPGQGLQFLFEYFSETQRNKGNFPGRFSGRQFSNSRSEMNVSTLELGDSALYLCASSPGGYEQYFGPGTRLTVT.